These 9 T cell receptor beta chains share one sample of origin, sequenced in a study of blood T cells in healthy people across ages. With a J-beta primer mix and a sample-barcoded 5' primer, a second PCR ran roughly 6 to 11 cycles. One entry per CDR3 protein, called by TCRdb with MiXCR from the 5' RACE reads. The repertoire holds 550,000 to 600,000 distinct CDR3 sequences, with 27% as singletons. Specimen: blood. These receptors were taken from a woman in her 70s in good health.

This clonotype was found a few times. The V and J genes are TRBV4-3 and TRBJ2-7, with TRBD2 as a possible D gene (5 bases). There are 13 residues in the CDR3. Germline lookup yields CDR1 LGHNA and CDR2 YSLEER. V gave up 0 bases and J gave up 10 bases, with 13 bases separating them. The CDR3 reads CASSQDYGRHQYF. DNA of the CDR3: TGCGCCAGCAGCCAAGATTATGGGAGACACCAGTACTTC.

A remark on this clonotype: Likely a read error: the CDR3 ends without its conserved phenylalanine or tryptophan. V is TRBV5-8 and J is TRBJ2-5; 13 bases map to TRBD2. Unmatched junction bases numbered 11, after V lost 4 bases and J lost 5 bases. Germline V gene sequence: CDR1 SGHTS, CDR2 YDEGEE. The CDR3 length is 17 residues. CDR3 nucleotide sequence: TGTGCCAGCAGCCTGGGAACAGGACTAGCGGGGGTGGAGACCCAGTACCTC. This gives the protein CASSLGTGLAGVETQYL.

CDR3 bases: TGTGCCAGCTCACCACGCCGGACAGGAGGCGATGAGCAGTTCTTC. This gives the protein CASSPRRTGGDEQFF. The gene calls are TRBV18 and TRBJ2-5, with TRBD1 matching over 7 bases. The J call may be faulty, since TRBJ2-1 better matches the DNA end. This CDR3 contains 15 residues. Germline loops: CDR1 KGHSH, CDR2 LQKENI.

This clonotype was counted between two and nine times. The chain couples TRBV20-1 to TRBJ2-1; possibly TRBD1 or TRBD2 for D (6 bases each). The last part of the DNA fits TRBJ2-7 better; the J call may be wrong. The CDR3 is 15 amino acids. In germline, CDR1 is DFQATT, CDR2 SNEGSKA (reference sequence). CDR3 coding DNA: TGCAGTGCTAGACGTAGCCGGAGGGGGGAGTACGAGCAGTACTTC. It is translated as CSARRSRRGEYEQYF.

The CDR3 DNA sequence: TGCAGTGCTAGAGATCAGGAAGGACTAGGGGCGTTCAATGAGCAGTTCTTC. This gives the protein CSARDQEGLGAFNEQFF. The V and J genes are TRBV20-1 and TRBJ2-5, with 7 positions matching TRBD2. TRBJ2-1 matches the DNA end more closely, so the J call is doubtful. CDR3 length: 17 residues. CDR1 is DFQATT, CDR2 SNEGSKA, per germline (reference sequence).

The chain carries TRBV20-1 and TRBJ2-7, with D perhaps matching TRBD2 (6 bases). The CDR3 spans 13 residues. Trimming left V 7 bases short and J 6 bases short, with 19 bases between. CDR1 and CDR2 from the germline V gene are DFQATT and SNEGSKA (reference sequence). DNA of the CDR3: TGCAGTGTTGGCGGCCTAGTGGAGGGCGAGCAGTACTTC. It is translated as CSVGGLVEGEQYF.

The chain couples TRBV7-9 to TRBJ1-4; D is unresolved. CDR3 length equals 13 residues. The V end lost 0 bases, the J end lost 9 bases, and 8 bases lay between the germline ends. CDR1 and CDR2 from the germline V gene are SEHNR and FQNEAQ (reference sequence). The DNA of the CDR3 is TGTGCCAGCAGCTTAGCAGTGGGCCAAAAACTGTTTTTT. It specifies CASSLAVGQKLFF.

This clonotype was observed a few times. This chain uses TRBV6-6 with TRBJ2-7; no definite D call. V gave up 4 bases and J gave up 2 bases, with 12 bases separating them. The CDR3 runs to 14 residues. The germline V gene encodes CDR1 MNHNY and CDR2 SVGAGI (reference sequence). The CDR3 DNA reads TGTGCCAGCAGTTCCCCGACAAGGGCCTACGAGCAGTACTTC. Its protein is CASSSPTRAYEQYF.

J is TRBJ2-1 and V is TRBV7-2; D remains unclear. The V end was cut by 4 bases, the J end by 7 bases, with 20 bases between. From germline, CDR1 is SGHTA and CDR2 FQGNSA. This CDR3 contains 16 residues. The CDR3 reads CASSSVGGTVQNEQFF. CDR3 coding DNA: TGTGCCAGCAGCTCGGTGGGCGGTACTGTACAGAATGAGCAGTTCTTC.